This TCR beta chain was recorded in a study of blood T cell repertoires in COVID-19. This CDR3 spans 15 amino acids. Germline V gene sequence: CDR1 KGHDR, CDR2 SFDVKD. Germline trimming cut 3 bases from V and 6 bases from J; bases unmatched to any gene: 5. Measured with immunoSEQ multiplex PCR; TCRdb has only the in-frame clones, and not every one. The sample records around 220,000 clones, 80% to 85% being singletons. The material sequenced was peripheral blood. The receptor's source is a young man with active or convalescent COVID-19. The V call is TRBV24-1, the J call TRBJ1-5; TRBD1 agrees at 9 bases. CDR3 sequence: CATSDGTGLSQPQHF. The CDR3 DNA reads as TGTGCCACCAGTGATGGGACAGGGTTGAGTCAGCCCCAGCATTTT.